The rows below give T cell receptor beta chains drawn from one sample of a study of blood T cells in healthy people across ages. TCRdb re-derived calls from the 5' RACE reads in MiXCR, one entry per CDR3 protein. The repertoire holds roughly 1 million distinct CDR3 sequences, with under 30% as singletons. These same data were also listed under a study on T cells of mothers and their children.

The sequenced material came from blood. The receptors originated from a girl aged 2 to 10 in good health. CDR3s include the opening cysteine and the closing phenylalanine or tryptophan. The order of the fields is V gene, clone size, J gene, D gene, CDR3 protein, CDR3 DNA. D genes are given only for firm matches. The size entry is marked missing in some rows and otherwise reads once, few, many or a size class.

TRBV9	-	TRBJ1-5	-	CASSVAGINQPQHF	TGTGCCAGCAGCGTAGCTGGAATCAACCAGCCCCAGCATTTT
TRBV7-9	-	TRBJ2-5	-	CASTPIGSRLQETQYF	TGTGCCAGCACCCCTATCGGTAGCAGGCTGCAAGAGACCCAGTACTTC
TRBV11-2	-	TRBJ2-5	-	CASSVRVFPETQYF	TGTGCCAGCAGCGTCCGAGTTTTTCCAGAGACCCAGTACTTC
TRBV19	few	TRBJ2-5	-	CASSPDEVVETQYF	TGTGCCAGTAGTCCGGATGAAGTGGTTGAGACCCAGTACTTC
TRBV11-2	many	TRBJ2-7	TRBD1	CASSPPTGLGEQYF	TGTGCCAGCAGCCCACCGACAGGGTTGGGGGAGCAGTACTTC
TRBV9	-	TRBJ1-3	-	CASSVVPGADTIYF	TGTGCCAGCAGCGTAGTTCCAGGGGCGGACACCATATATTTT
TRBV6-2/TRBV6-3	few	TRBJ1-2	-	CASTEGLGYTF	TGTGCCAGCACCGAGGGTCTCGGCTACACCTTC
TRBV5-1	-	TRBJ2-5	-	CASSITSSRSETQYF	TGCGCCAGCTCTATTACTAGTTCCAGGTCCGAGACCCAGTACTTC
TRBV19	few	TRBJ2-5	-	CASSIAGQGTQYF	TGTGCCAGTAGTATAGCCGGGCAAGGAACCCAGTACTTC
TRBV27	-	TRBJ2-1	-	CASSFTCDNEQFF	TGTGCCAGCAGTTTTACCTGCGACAATGAGCAGTTCTTC
TRBV2	few	TRBJ2-7	TRBD1	CASGLTGTGSDEQYF	TGTGCCAGCGGCCTTACCGGGACAGGTAGCGACGAGCAGTACTTC
TRBV9	-	TRBJ2-3	TRBD1	CASSAHRDRVEDTPYF	TGTGCCAGCAGCGCCCATCGGGACAGGGTTGAAGATACGCCGTATTTT
TRBV12-3/TRBV12-4	many	TRBJ2-3	-	CASSVRGDTQYF	TGTGCCAGCAGTGTCCGGGGGGATACGCAGTATTTT
TRBV28	-	TRBJ1-5	-	CASSPLREPQHF	TGTGCCAGCAGCCCCCTCAGGGAGCCCCAGCATTTT
TRBV7-9	-	TRBJ1-2	-	CASSLSYGGFYGYTF	TGTGCCAGCAGCTTGTCGTATGGCGGCTTCTATGGCTACACCTTC
TRBV19	-	TRBJ1-6	TRBD1	CASSRTGGPNNSPLHF	TGTGCCAGTAGCAGGACAGGGGGGCCTAATAATTCACCCCTCCACTTT
TRBV12-3/TRBV12-4	few	TRBJ2-5	-	CASSFSLFETQYF	TGTGCCAGCAGTTTCTCCTTGTTTGAGACCCAGTACTTC
TRBV5-1	-	TRBJ2-3	-	CASSLEGMVTDTQYF	TGCGCCAGCAGCTTGGAGGGTATGGTCACAGATACGCAGTATTTT
TRBV7-2	few	TRBJ1-1	-	CASSVPVLTEAFF	TGTGCCAGCAGCGTTCCGGTTCTCACTGAAGCTTTCTTT
TRBV3-1	-	TRBJ2-1	TRBD2	CASSQMGGRAIYNEQFF	TGTGCCAGCAGCCAAATGGGTGGGAGGGCCATTTACAATGAGCAGTTCTTC
TRBV14	-	TRBJ1-2	TRBD1	CASSQAGGGLRGYAF	TGTGCCAGCAGCCAAGCAGGGGGGGGTTTGAGAGGCTACGCCTTC
TRBV29-1	few	TRBJ2-5	-	CSGDPGPHQETQYF	TGCAGCGGAGATCCGGGCCCCCACCAAGAGACCCAGTACTTC
TRBV15	-	TRBJ1-5	-	CATSSRVGYGNQPQHF	TGTGCCACCAGCAGTCGGGTTGGATATGGCAATCAGCCCCAGCATTTT
TRBV4-3	-	TRBJ2-7	-	CASSQEHSTYEQYF	TGCGCCAGCAGCCAAGAGCACTCAACCTACGAGCAGTACTTC
TRBV11-2	few	TRBJ2-1	-	CASSLVQDEFF	TGTGCCAGCAGCTTAGTCCAGGATGAGTTCTTC
TRBV5-1	-	TRBJ1-2	-	CASSLESLLDAHF	TGCGCCAGCAGCTTGGAGTCCTTACTGGACGCTCACTTC
TRBV29-1	few	TRBJ1-4	-	CSVGTLLGEKLFF	TGCAGCGTTGGGACTTTATTAGGGGAAAAACTGTTTTTT
TRBV14	-	TRBJ2-1	-	CASNRGSNYNEQFF	TGTGCCAGCAACCGGGGCTCCAACTACAATGAGCAGTTCTTC
TRBV29-1	-	TRBJ2-1	-	CSGNIWDSVLGGVGYNEQFF	TGCAGCGGGAACATCTGGGACAGCGTTCTGGGGGGAGTAGGATACAATGAGCAGTTCTTC
TRBV7-2	few	TRBJ2-5	TRBD2	CASSLVFSGGETQYF	TGTGCCAGCAGCCTTGTATTTAGCGGGGGTGAGACCCAGTACTTC
TRBV24-1	few	TRBJ2-1	TRBD2	CATSDDSFSGVKNEQFF	TGTGCCACCAGTGATGACTCGTTTAGCGGGGTTAAAAATGAGCAGTTCTTC
TRBV19	-	TRBJ2-7	-	CASSISTPYEQYF	TGTGCCAGTAGTATCAGTACACCCTACGAGCAGTACTTC
TRBV5-1	few	TRBJ2-3	-	CASSLPGGRVVRTDTQYF	TGCGCCAGCAGCCTCCCAGGAGGGCGAGTAGTTAGGACAGATACGCAGTATTTT
TRBV2	few	TRBJ2-3	-	CATQGQLTDTQYF	TGTGCCACCCAGGGGCAACTCACAGATACGCAGTATTTT
TRBV6-2/TRBV6-3	many	TRBJ2-7	-	CASSLQYTYEQYF	TGTGCCAGCAGCCTCCAGTATACCTACGAGCAGTACTTC
TRBV12-3/TRBV12-4	-	TRBJ2-1	-	CASSYGWEQFF	TGTGCCAGCAGCTACGGTTGGGAGCAGTTCTTC
TRBV7-9	few	TRBJ2-3	-	CASSNGAFSDTQYF	TGTGCCAGCAGCAATGGGGCGTTTTCAGATACGCAGTATTTT
TRBV7-9	few	TRBJ2-5	-	CASSSTPDSQETQYF	TGTGCCAGCAGCTCCACCCCGGACAGCCAAGAGACCCAGTACTTC
TRBV29-1	-	TRBJ2-5	TRBD1	CSVEGQGIGETQYF	TGCAGCGTTGAGGGACAGGGGATTGGAGAGACCCAGTACTTC
TRBV6-2/TRBV6-3	-	TRBJ2-6	-	CASSNKISGANVLTF	TGTGCCAGCAGTAACAAGATCTCTGGGGCCAACGTCCTGACTTTC
TRBV20-1	-	TRBJ1-2	-	CSATAGVSGYTF	TGCAGTGCCACAGCGGGTGTCTCTGGCTACACCTTC
TRBV25-1	few	TRBJ1-2	-	CASSESRSSMGYTF	TGTGCCAGCAGTGAATCGCGGAGCTCTATGGGCTACACCTTC
TRBV12-3/TRBV12-4	-	TRBJ2-5	TRBD2	CASTGTSGRGVQETQYF	TGTGCCAGCACCGGGACTAGCGGGAGAGGGGTACAAGAGACCCAGTACTTC
TRBV6-2/TRBV6-3	-	TRBJ2-7	-	CASGRDLTEGYF	TGTGCCAGCGGACGAGACTTGACGGAGGGGTACTTC
TRBV6-6	-	TRBJ1-1	-	CASSRDLPVEAFF	TGTGCCAGCAGCCGGGACCTCCCTGTTGAAGCTTTCTTT
TRBV6-6	few	TRBJ2-7	-	CAGSWGGDEQYF	TGTGCCGGCAGTTGGGGCGGGGACGAGCAGTACTTC
TRBV5-1	-	TRBJ1-1	-	CASSRVREANTETFF	TGCGCCAGCAGCCGGGTTAGGGAAGCGAACACTGAAACTTTCTTT
TRBV7-2	few	TRBJ2-1	-	CASSQTRPSYNEQFF	TGTGCCAGCAGCCAGACTCGTCCTTCCTACAATGAGCAGTTCTTC
TRBV29-1	-	TRBJ1-1	-	CSVVWGAAEAFF	TGCAGCGTTGTCTGGGGGGCCGCTGAAGCTTTCTTT
TRBV29-1	-	TRBJ2-7	TRBD2	CSVVTSPTYEQYF	TGCAGCGTTGTGACTAGCCCCACCTACGAGCAGTACTTC
TRBV4-1	few	TRBJ1-2	-	CASSQAKVSYGYTF	TGCGCCAGCAGCCAAGCGAAGGTCTCCTATGGCTACACCTTC
TRBV29-1	-	TRBJ2-1	TRBD2	CSVERDYPHSYNEQFF	TGCAGCGTTGAAAGGGACTATCCTCACTCCTACAATGAGCAGTTCTTC
TRBV6-5	-	TRBJ2-4	TRBD2	CASSYAGENIQYF	TGTGCCAGCAGTTACGCGGGGGAAAACATTCAGTACTTC
TRBV11-2	-	TRBJ2-3	TRBD2	CASSFTSGVDTDTQYF	TGTGCCAGCAGCTTTACTAGCGGGGTCGACACAGATACGCAGTATTTT
TRBV7-2	few	TRBJ1-2	-	CASNTGSHYGYTF	TGTGCCAGCAACACCGGGAGTCACTATGGCTACACCTTC
TRBV6-2/TRBV6-3	many	TRBJ2-1	-	CASGSSYNEQFF	TGTGCCAGCGGGAGCTCCTACAATGAGCAGTTCTTC
TRBV7-2	-	TRBJ2-1	-	CASSPSRLSGNEQFF	TGTGCCAGCAGCCCCTCCAGACTTTCGGGCAATGAGCAGTTCTTC
TRBV27	few	TRBJ2-5	-	CASSREGGQETQYF	TGTGCCAGCAGTCGAGAAGGGGGCCAAGAGACCCAGTACTTC
TRBV7-9	few	TRBJ1-1	-	CASSASGRGKRNTEAFF	TGTGCCAGCAGCGCCTCGGGCCGGGGGAAAAGGAACACTGAAGCTTTCTTT